The next 10 T cell receptor beta chains were all read from a single sample in a study of blood T cell repertoires in COVID-19. Method: immunoSEQ multiplex PCR; TCRdb's copy keeps in-frame clones and lacks some. The sample records around 190,000 clones, around 84% being singletons. Sequenced: peripheral blood. The receptors come from a human donor in a cohort sampled during active COVID-19.

J is TRBJ1-5 and V is TRBV2, with D perhaps TRBD1 (6 bases). This CDR3 is 16 amino acids long. Looked up from germline, CDR1 is SNHLY and CDR2 is FYNNEI. V was trimmed by 3 bases and J by 7 bases, leaving 19 bases between them. The CDR3 sequence is CASSEAGAPRGQPQHF. The DNA of the CDR3 is TGTGCCAGCAGTGAGGCGGGGGCACCCCGCGGGCAGCCCCAGCATTTT.

The chain couples TRBV30 to TRBJ1-6, with 7 bases matching TRBD1. CDR1 and CDR2 (germline): GTSNPN, SVGIG (reference sequence). This CDR3 has 14 amino acids. The V segment lost 0 bases and the J segment 8 bases; nucleotides outside the gene matches: 4. This chain's CDR3 is CAWSVPGGYSPLHF. The CDR3 bases are TGTGCCTGGAGTGTACCAGGGGGATATTCACCCCTCCACTTT.

The rearrangement uses TRBV5-6 and TRBJ2-7, with TRBD2 matching 7 bases. The CDR3 has 15 residues. Germline loops: CDR1 SGHDT, CDR2 YYEEEE. The trim removed 1 base at V and 2 bases at J, leaving 6 bases unmatched. The CDR3 protein is CASSLIREATYEQYF. The CDR3 nucleotides read TGTGCCAGCAGCTTGATCCGGGAGGCCACCTACGAGCAGTACTTC. The variable domain in full, completed from reference TRBV5-6 and TRBJ2-7, reads DAGVTQSPTHLIKTRGQQVTLRCSPKSGHDTVSWYQQALGQGPQFIFQYYEEEERQRGNFPDRFSGHQFPNYSSELNVNALLLGDSALYLCASSLIREATYEQYFGPGTRLTVT.

The chain has TRBV4-1 and TRBJ2-5; D may be TRBD1 (5 bases). Trimming took off 2 bases at V and 0 bases at J, with 10 bases between the two ends. The CDR3 contains 15 residues. Germline V gene sequence: CDR1 MGHRA, CDR2 YSYEKL. The CDR3, as DNA: TGCGCCAGCAGCCAACTAAACAGGTACCAAGAGACCCAGTACTTC. This sequence encodes CASSQLNRYQETQYF.

This chain links TRBV10-3 with TRBJ2-5; 7 nucleotides agree with TRBD2. V was pared by 5 bases and J by 0 bases, with 9 bases of the junction left unmatched. The germline CDR1 and CDR2 sequences are ENHRY and SYGVKD. The CDR3 length is 16 residues. CDR3 residues: CAISSGPGGYQETQYF. The DNA for the CDR3 is TGTGCCATCAGTTCGGGTCCCGGGGGGTACCAAGAGACCCAGTACTTC.

The chain recombines TRBV11-2 with TRBJ2-7, with 8 bases aligning to TRBD1. Germline V gives CDR1 SGHAT, CDR2 FQNNGV. Losses at the gene ends were 3 bases for V and 5 bases for J; bases not matched to a gene: 6. The CDR3 runs to 14 residues. The DNA of the CDR3 is TGTGCCAGCAGCTTTGCAGGGGGCATCCACGAGCAGTACTTC. It codes for CASSFAGGIHEQYF.

The table lists this clone with a count of one. The chain combines TRBV5-1 with TRBJ1-1; possible D gene TRBD1, 5 bases. With 0 bases removed from V and 0 bases from J, the gap between germline ends came to 15 bases. CDR1 and CDR2 from the germline V gene are SGHRS and YFSETQ. The CDR3 sequence is 17 residues long. The DNA of the CDR3 is TGCGCCAGCAGCTTGGGAATCTCGCAGGGCATGAACACTGAAGCTTTCTTT. Its translation is CASSLGISQGMNTEAFF.

The chain joins TRBV28 to TRBJ1-2, with TRBD1 matching 8 bases. Trimming at V came to 2 bases and at J to 3 bases, leaving 5 bases not matched to a gene. Germline CDR1 MDHEN, CDR2 SYDVKM. This CDR3 region has 15 residues. The CDR3 DNA reads as TGTGCCAGCAGTTTAACGGACAGGGTGGACTATGGCTACACCTTC. Encoded protein: CASSLTDRVDYGYTF.

The chain couples TRBV7-2 to TRBJ1-2; D possibly corresponds to TRBD1 (6 bases). Germline V CDR1 and CDR2: SGHTA, FQGNSA. Trimming removed 5 bases at V and 5 bases at J, with 12 bases between. This CDR3 has 13 residues. The CDR3 loop reads CASSEGGPYGYTF. The CDR3 nucleotides read TGTGCCAGCAGCGAAGGGGGACCTTATGGCTACACCTTC.

With regard to this clone: The same CDR3 arises from other DNA sequences in this sample as well. This chain connects TRBV2 to TRBJ2-3, with a possible D match to TRBD2 (6 bases). CDR3 length: 15 amino acids. Trimming pared 4 bases from V and 0 bases from J, leaving 11 bases between. Germline V gene sequence: CDR1 SNHLY, CDR2 FYNNEI. The CDR3 sequence is CASSAGTASTDTQYF. CDR3 nucleotides: TGTGCCAGCAGTGCCGGGACTGCTAGCACAGATACGCAGTATTTT.